Below, one T cell receptor beta chain is given with its context. Its antigen target is currently unknown. No clone much larger than this one lies a single base away; base qualities are absent. The immunoSEQ Assay was the method used to sequence TCRbeta CDR3 regions. After extraction, genomic DNA underwent amplification by bias-controlled multiplex PCR, followed by high-throughput sequencing. The authors' analysis ran thus. To quantify the absolute abundance of every unique TCRbeta CDR3 region, sequences were collapsed and filtered. T cell fraction was estimated by normalization of TCRbeta template counts to usable DNA, with usable DNA being measured through amplification of reference genes present in all nucleated cells. Repertoire TCRs were annotated as SARS-CoV-2-specific when V gene, CDR3 amino acid sequence and J gene were exactly matched to a known reactive TCR set. The reference SARS-CoV-2 TCR set came from MIRA and was filtered for enrichment in COVID-19-positive ImmuneCODE repertoires, removing public or cross-reactive TCRs. Based on the MIRA antigens, annotated TCRs were further analysed at the level of specific ORF or position within ORF. Breadth was defined as the number of annotated unique rearrangements divided by the total number of unique productive rearrangements, and depth was defined as the summed frequency of the annotated unique rearrangements. Two-sided Wilcoxon rank-sum tests were used to compare TCR breadth between groups. Held by TCRdb, this immuneACCESS table contains in-frame sequences only and omits some clones. Under half of the omission traces to an unresolved V gene where checked; the cause of the rest is unknown. V, J and clone size are taken as reported in that table, and D and trimming were inferred from the DNA itself. The sample records about 440,000 clones, approximately 88% of which are singletons. Of the sample, around 13% falls within the top ten clones.

Clipping removes 3 bases from V and 2 bases from J, with 4 as the unmatched junction base count. Looking up the germline V gene yields CDR1 SGHRS and CDR2 YFSETQ. Reading from cysteine to phenylalanine, the CDR3 counts 15 amino acids. Only the CDR3 region is kept as DNA, spanning 45 bases read in frame from base 1. The sample originates from a study of Ad26.COV2.S vaccination and SARS-CoV-2 variants (dated by TCRdb to the early 2020s). For context, the study as a whole: Donors in the vaccine arm were drawn from COV1001, a multicentre, randomized, double-blind, placebo-controlled phase I-IIa trial testing Ad26.COV2.S in healthy adults. Ad26.COV2.S was administered intramuscularly at 5 x 10^10 or 1 x 10^11 viral particles, either as a single shot or as two shots given 56 days apart. Throughout the experiments and outcome assessment, investigators stayed blinded to trial group allocation. Trial participants were randomized into five groups of five: low-dose or high-dose Ad26.COV2.S given once or twice, or placebo on both occasions. Sequencing of the TCRbeta repertoire served to evaluate the specificity and breadth of SARS-CoV-2-reactive T cell receptors following Ad26.COV2.S vaccination. The TCR-sequenced set comprised approximately 32 samples: some 20 Ad26.COV2.S vaccine recipients, 5 placebo recipients and 8 SARS-CoV-2 convalescent individuals.

Reading the label with the study, this specimen's treatment or condition is: around 19 received Ad26.COV2.S at low or high dose, single or two shots; about 5 received placebo; per-sample allocation not given. For vaccine and placebo recipients, the sequenced repertoires came from samples collected on day 63 after the first injection. Cohort 1b enrolled around 23 adults aged 18-55 years at a single site in Boston, USA, between 29 July and 7 August 2020. As a vaccine, Ad26.COV2.S was a replication-incompetent adenovirus type 26 vector that expressed a prefusion-stabilized SARS-CoV-2 spike protein derived from the original Wuhan strain. Beyond this particular receptor, the publication reports: The study lacked the statistical power to compare responses across vaccine doses or regimens. Higher spike-specific TCR breadth was observed in Ad26.COV2.S recipients than in placebo recipients (P = 0.0014). Vaccine and placebo recipients had similar non-spike TCR breadth, a finding consistent with the vaccine containing only spike. The authors noted that total T cell responses may have been underestimated by the TCR breadth and depth analyses. After vaccination, substantial breadth of spike-specific CD8+ and CD4+ T cell responses was reported.

The chain joins TRBV5-1 to TRBJ2-7; 11 bases in the middle match TRBD2. The clonotype comes from a person between 18 and 59 years old who received the Ad26.COV2.S COVID-19 vaccine or a placebo. This sample comprised peripheral blood, obtained in a trial of Ad26.COV2.S vaccine versus placebo. In nucleotides, the sequence is TGCGCCAGCAGCTCTGGACTAGCGGGTCCCTACGAGCAGTACTTC. Its coded protein is CASSSGLAGPYEQYF. The variable domain in full, with residues beyond the CDR3 obtained from the reference TRBV5-1 and TRBJ2-7 genes, is KAGVTQTPRYLIKTRGQQVTLSCSPISGHRSVSWYQQTPGQGLQFLFEYFSETQRNKGNFPGRFSGRQFSNSRSEMNVSTLELGDSALYLCASSSGLAGPYEQYFGPGTRLTVT.